The next 28 T cell receptor beta chains were all read from a single sample in a study of blood T cell repertoires in COVID-19 (dated by TCRdb to the early 2020s). Libraries were prepared through the immunoSEQ multiplex PCR assay. The source is immuneACCESS, and TCRdb retained only in-frame sequences with V and J called. Part of the clones is not carried over; for the studies checked, unresolved V genes explain less than half of this, and the remainder is unexplained. This sample lists 350,000 to 400,000 clones; around 87% were detected once. Roughly 1.9% of the sample lies in the top ten. The sequenced material came from PBMCs or T cells enriched from blood (not recorded which). These receptors were collected from a middle-aged man in a cohort exposed to, infected with or recovered from COVID-19 (not recorded which).

The chain has TRBV3-1 (or the pseudogene TRBV3-2) and TRBJ1-2; 8 nucleotides line up with TRBD1. J was trimmed by 7 bases and V by 2 bases; bases with no gene match: 9. The germline V gene has CDR1 LGHDT and CDR2 YNNKEL (reference sequence). The CDR3 has 15 amino acids. CDR3 protein: CASSQWVTGAFGYTF. CDR3 nucleotides: TGTGCCAGCAGCCAATGGGTGACAGGGGCTTTTGGCTACACCTTC.

About this clone: Distinct nucleotide sequences in the sample also encode this CDR3. V gene TRBV5-1 combines with J gene TRBJ2-7; maybe TRBD2 (5 bases). Between the trimmed V and J ends, which lost 2 bases and 0 bases, there was a span of 9 bases. Germline V gene sequence: CDR1 SGHRS, CDR2 YFSETQ. The CDR3 is 14 amino acids. CDR3 region: CASSLSGSSYEQYF. CDR3 nucleotides: TGCGCCAGCAGCTTAAGCGGCTCCTCCTACGAGCAGTACTTC.

The chain is built from TRBV5-4 and TRBJ2-1, with D tentatively TRBD2 (7 bases). The CDR3 has 16 amino acids. Trimming left V 0 bases short and J 11 bases short, with 21 bases between. Per the germline V gene, CDR1 is SGHNT and CDR2 is YYREEE (reference sequence). This CDR3 reads CASSLGAGALRGKQFF. CDR3 nucleotides: TGTGCCAGCAGCTTGGGCGCGGGGGCCCTAAGAGGGAAGCAGTTCTTC.

The genes are TRBV29-1 and TRBJ2-7; a possible D gene is TRBD1 (5 bases). The germline CDR1 and CDR2 sequences are SQVTM and ANQGSEA. V was trimmed by 5 bases and J by 2 bases, leaving 16 bases between them. The CDR3 is made up of 14 amino acids. The CDR3 region is CSVRIRTTPYEQYF. Here the CDR3 DNA reads TGCAGCGTTCGAATACGGACAACTCCCTACGAGCAGTACTTC.

CDR3 region: CASSMGLAGVRTGELFF. CDR3 nucleotides: TGTGCCAGTAGTATGGGACTAGCGGGAGTGAGAACCGGGGAGCTGTTTTTT. The chain employs TRBV19 and TRBJ2-2, with TRBD2 matching 14 bases. Unmatched junction bases numbered 5, after V lost 3 bases and J lost 5 bases. This CDR3 region has 17 residues. Germline V gives CDR1 LNHDA, CDR2 SQIVND (reference sequence). Variable domain in full (rest from reference TRBV19 and TRBJ2-2): DGGITQSPKYLFRKEGQNVTLSCEQNLNHDAMYWYRQDPGQGLRLIYYSQIVNDFQKGDIAEGYSVSREKKESFPLTVTSAQKNPTAFYLCASSMGLAGVRTGELFFGEGSRLTVL.

This clone was picked up one time. The J gene is TRBJ1-2, the V gene TRBV10-3, with 7 bases aligning to TRBD1. The CDR3 consists of 14 residues. V shed 4 bases and J 2 bases; nucleotides not matched to a gene: 4. Germline CDR1 and CDR2: ENHRY and SYGVKD. CDR3 DNA sequence: TGTGCCATCAGTGCCGGGACAGACAACTATGGCTACACCTTC. This gives the protein CAISAGTDNYGYTF.

This clone was picked up a small number of times. The rearrangement joins TRBV5-6 to TRBJ1-2, with 7 bases that match TRBD1. The germline V gene encodes CDR1 SGHDT and CDR2 YYEEEE. Trimming took 5 bases from V and 6 from J; bases not matched to a gene: 10. The CDR3 spans 14 residues. In DNA, the CDR3 is TGTGCCAGCAGACCTTTAGGGGGCCTAAATGGCTACACCTTC. This sequence encodes CASRPLGGLNGYTF.

For this clone: Other DNA sequences in this specimen translate into the identical CDR3. The chain combines TRBV19 with TRBJ1-5; TRBD1 is a possible D gene (6 bases). The CDR3 is 15 amino acids. The V gene lost 6 bases and the J gene lost 2 bases, with 14 bases spanning the gap. Germline V gives CDR1 LNHDA, CDR2 SQIVND (reference sequence). The CDR3 region has the DNA TGTGCCAGTAGGACAGGTACAGGAGGCAATCAGCCCCAGCATTTT. Translated: CASRTGTGGNQPQHF.

This CDR3 is CASRPGLAGLNEQFF. The CDR3 region has the DNA TGTGCCAGCAGGCCAGGACTAGCGGGACTTAATGAGCAGTTCTTC. The genes are TRBV27 and TRBJ2-1; 12 bases match TRBD2. Germline-derived CDR1 and CDR2 are MNHEY and SMNVEV (reference sequence). This CDR3 has 15 amino acids. J was trimmed by 7 bases and V by 6 bases; bases with no gene match: 7.

In DNA, the CDR3 is TGTGCCAGCAGCAAAGAGGACATTTATAGCAATCAGCCCCAGCATTTT. It specifies CASSKEDIYSNQPQHF. The gene calls are TRBV21-1 and TRBJ1-5; TRBD1, as called in the table, went unchecked against the DNA. TRBV21-1 is given as a pseudogene. The CDR3 is made up of 16 amino acids.

V and J are TRBV11-2 and TRBJ1-3, with 10 bases aligning to TRBD1. The length of the CDR3 is 16 residues. J was trimmed by 5 bases and V by 1 base; bases with no gene match: 5. Germline CDR1 is SGHAT and CDR2 is FQNNGV. DNA of the CDR3: TGTGCCAGCAGCTTAGGGGGACAGGGGTACAGAAACACCATATATTTT. Its translation is CASSLGGQGYRNTIYF.

This clone appeared once. The rearrangement joins TRBV12-5 to TRBJ1-1; unclear D gene. V was shortened by 7 bases and J by 0 bases, with 6 bases between the two germline ends. This CDR3 contains 12 residues. CDR1 LGHNT and CDR2 FRNRAP come from the germline V gene. The CDR3 region is CASVGMNTEAFF. The CDR3 bases are TGTGCTAGTGTCGGGATGAACACTGAAGCTTTCTTT. Full variable domain (outside the CDR3, taken from reference TRBV12-5 and TRBJ1-1): DARVTQTPRHKVTEMGQEVTMRCQPILGHNTVFWYRQTMMQGLELLAYFRNRAPLDDSGMPKDRFSAEMPDATLATLKIQPSEPRDSAVYFCASVGMNTEAFFGQGTRLTVV.

V usage is TRBV19 and J usage is TRBJ1-5; the match to TRBD1 covers 7 bases. Germline V gene sequence: CDR1 LNHDA, CDR2 SQIVND (reference sequence). This CDR3 is built from 13 residues. Unmatched junction bases numbered 6, after V lost 10 bases and J lost 3 bases. CDR3 sequence reads: CATTTGYNQPQHF. CDR3 sequence (DNA): TGTGCCACTACGACAGGGTACAATCAGCCCCAGCATTTT.

As concerns this clone: An end of the junction differs from the germline gene, which may be a read error. This chain uses TRBV2 with TRBJ1-1; 7 bases agree with TRBD1. This CDR3 contains 13 residues. Germline lookup yields CDR1 SNHLY and CDR2 FYNNEI. The CDR3 DNA reads TGTGCAAGCAGGGGGAGAATGAACACTGAAGCTTTCTTT. It is translated as CASRGRMNTEAFF.

The V call is TRBV4-2, the J call TRBJ1-3, with D unclear. Trimming took off 2 bases at V and 11 bases at J, with 7 bases between the two ends. Germline CDR1 and CDR2: LGHNA and YNFKEQ. The CDR3 totals 11 residues. In DNA, the CDR3 is TGTGCCAGCAGCCAAAATCGAGCCATATATTTT. Its protein product is CASSQNRAIYF.

V gene TRBV5-6 combines with J gene TRBJ2-1; D is possibly TRBD2 (6 bases). The germline V gene has CDR1 SGHDT and CDR2 YYEEEE. The CDR3 is 13 amino acids. V was trimmed by 6 bases and J by 10 bases, leaving 17 bases between them. In DNA, the CDR3 is TGTGCCAGCACCATACAACGGGGAGGAGAGCAGTTCTTC. The encoded protein is CASTIQRGGEQFF.

The rearrangement uses TRBV28 and TRBJ1-1; 7 positions agree with TRBD1. CDR3 length equals 14 residues. Germline lookup yields CDR1 MDHEN and CDR2 SYDVKM. V was clipped by 6 bases and J by 4 bases; unmatched bases: 8. CDR3 DNA sequence: TGTGCCAGCAGATTAGACAGGGACGTCACTGAAGCTTTCTTT. This encodes CASRLDRDVTEAFF. Full variable domain (remainder filled in from reference TRBV28 and TRBJ1-1): DVKVTQSSRYLVKRTGEKVFLECVQDMDHENMFWYRQDPGLGLRLIYFSYDVKMKEKGDIPEGYSVSREKKERFSLILESASTNQTSMYLCASRLDRDVTEAFFGQGTRLTVV.

The V gene is TRBV4-1, the J gene TRBJ2-1, with D possibly TRBD2 on 5 matching bases. There are 15 residues in the CDR3. The V gene's germline CDR1 is MGHRA and CDR2 YSYEKL. The V end was cut by 1 base, the J end by 0 bases, with 7 bases between. In DNA, the CDR3 is TGCGCCAGCAGCCAAGTCCGGGACTCCTACAATGAGCAGTTCTTC. Translated: CASSQVRDSYNEQFF.

The rearrangement uses TRBV5-6 and TRBJ2-7, with D uncertain. Germline V gene sequence: CDR1 SGHDT, CDR2 YYEEEE. The ends were cut back, 2 bases at V and 3 bases at J, with 9 bases in the middle. The CDR3 is 13 residues long. The CDR3 DNA sequence: TGTGCCAGCAGCTTCTGGGCAGTCTACGAGCAGTACTTC. This encodes CASSFWAVYEQYF.

This clone was observed once. This chain uses TRBV28 with TRBJ1-2, with 9 bases lining up with TRBD1. Unmatched junction bases numbered 2, after V lost 2 bases and J lost 4 bases. This CDR3 is built from 14 residues. Germline V gene sequence: CDR1 MDHEN, CDR2 SYDVKM. The CDR3 protein is CASSLGTGIYGYTF. The CDR3 DNA reads as TGTGCCAGCAGTTTAGGGACAGGGATCTATGGCTACACCTTC.

This rearrangement joins TRBV3-1 (or the pseudogene TRBV3-2) to TRBJ1-1, with D maybe TRBD1 (5 bases). CDR3 length: 13 residues. Trimming removed 4 bases from V and 1 base from J, with 7 bases in between. The germline V gene has CDR1 LGHDT and CDR2 YNNKEL (reference sequence). The CDR3 sequence: CASSRTPNTEAFF. The CDR3 region has the DNA TGTGCCAGCAGCCGGACACCGAACACTGAAGCTTTCTTT.

This rearrangement joins TRBV20-1 to TRBJ2-1; TRBD2 matches at 9 bases. Per the germline V gene, CDR1 is DFQATT and CDR2 is SNEGSKA (reference sequence). The ends lost 3 bases at V and 8 bases at J; junction bases unmatched: 8. The CDR3 length is 14 residues. CDR3: CSASEGGRADEQFF. The CDR3 coding sequence is TGCAGTGCTAGTGAGGGCGGGAGGGCCGATGAGCAGTTCTTC.

The sample holds a few counts of this clone. The chain carries TRBV3-1 (or the pseudogene TRBV3-2) and TRBJ1-6, with D unclear. This CDR3 has 16 residues. V was shortened by 0 bases and J by 9 bases, with 15 bases between the two germline ends. Germline CDR1 and CDR2: LGHDT and YNNKEL (reference sequence). CDR3 coding DNA: TGTGCCAGCAGCCAAGAAGGTACGGTCCGGGGTTCACCCCTCCACTTT. As protein: CASSQEGTVRGSPLHF.

The V and J genes are TRBV28 and TRBJ1-5; TRBD1 aligns across 8 bases. After removal of 5 bases from V and 2 bases from J, the junction contained 5 bases not matched to a gene. CDR3 size: 15 residues. From germline, CDR1 is MDHEN and CDR2 SYDVKM. In DNA, the CDR3 is TGTGCCAGCAGTACGACAGGGGTGGGCAATCAGCCCCAGCATTTT. This encodes CASSTTGVGNQPQHF.

V and J are TRBV19 and TRBJ1-3; TRBD1 is a possible D gene (5 bases). Looked up from germline, CDR1 is LNHDA and CDR2 is SQIVND (reference sequence). The CDR3 runs 14 residues. Trimming took 6 bases from V and 1 from J, leaving 10 bases between them. CDR3 DNA: TGTGCCAGTAGGATCAGGGAATCTGGAAACACCATATATTTT. Protein product: CASRIRESGNTIYF.

The CDR3 DNA sequence: TGTGCCAGCAGTTTGTCCGGACAGGCAGCCTACGAGCAGTACTTC. Its translation is CASSLSGQAAYEQYF. The V and J genes are TRBV28 and TRBJ2-7, with TRBD1 matching 7 bases. This CDR3 contains 15 residues. The germline CDR1 and CDR2 sequences are MDHEN and SYDVKM. Unmatched junction bases numbered 7, after V lost 3 bases and J lost 2 bases. Drawing the rest from reference TRBV28 and TRBJ2-7, the complete variable domain is DVKVTQSSRYLVKRTGEKVFLECVQDMDHENMFWYRQDPGLGLRLIYFSYDVKMKEKGDIPEGYSVSREKKERFSLILESASTNQTSMYLCASSLSGQAAYEQYFGPGTRLTVT.

The chain combines TRBV18 with TRBJ1-5; 8 nucleotides line up with TRBD1. The CDR3 has 13 amino acids. The germline V gene has CDR1 KGHSH and CDR2 LQKENI. Losses at the gene ends were 3 bases for V and 5 bases for J; bases not matched to a gene: 0. CDR3 bases: TGTGCCAGCTCACCGACAGGGGATCAGCCCCAGCATTTT. Protein: CASSPTGDQPQHF.

The V and J genes are TRBV6-1 and TRBJ1-2; weak D call: TRBD1 (5 bases). The germline CDR1 and CDR2 sequences are MNHNS and SASEGT. The V gene lost 0 bases and the J gene lost 8 bases, with 16 bases spanning the gap. This CDR3 spans 15 amino acids. The CDR3 protein is CASSEAIRVAGGYTF. The CDR3 DNA reads TGTGCCAGCAGTGAAGCGATCAGGGTTGCGGGGGGCTACACCTTC.